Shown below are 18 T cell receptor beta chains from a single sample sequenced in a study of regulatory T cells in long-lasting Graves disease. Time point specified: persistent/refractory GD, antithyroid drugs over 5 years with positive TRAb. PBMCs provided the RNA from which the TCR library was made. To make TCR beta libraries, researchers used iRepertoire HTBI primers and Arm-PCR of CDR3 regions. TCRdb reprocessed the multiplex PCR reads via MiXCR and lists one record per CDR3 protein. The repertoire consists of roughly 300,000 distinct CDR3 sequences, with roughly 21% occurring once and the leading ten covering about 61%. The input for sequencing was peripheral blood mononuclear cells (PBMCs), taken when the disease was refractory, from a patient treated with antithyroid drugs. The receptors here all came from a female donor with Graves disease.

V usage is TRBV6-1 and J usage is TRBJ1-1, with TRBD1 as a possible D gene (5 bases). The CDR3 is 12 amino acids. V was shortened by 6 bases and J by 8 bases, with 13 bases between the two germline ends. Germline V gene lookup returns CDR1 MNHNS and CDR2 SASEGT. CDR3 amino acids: CASSRTPTEAFF. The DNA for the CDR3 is TGTGCCAGCAGCAGGACACCAACCGAAGCTTTCTTT.

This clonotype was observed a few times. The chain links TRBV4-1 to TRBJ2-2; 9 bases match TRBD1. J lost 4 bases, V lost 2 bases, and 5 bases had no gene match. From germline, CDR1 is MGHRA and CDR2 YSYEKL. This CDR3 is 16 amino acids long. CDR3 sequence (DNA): TGCGCCAGCAGCCAACCCGGGACAGGGACCACCGGGGAGCTGTTTTTT. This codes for CASSQPGTGTTGELFF.

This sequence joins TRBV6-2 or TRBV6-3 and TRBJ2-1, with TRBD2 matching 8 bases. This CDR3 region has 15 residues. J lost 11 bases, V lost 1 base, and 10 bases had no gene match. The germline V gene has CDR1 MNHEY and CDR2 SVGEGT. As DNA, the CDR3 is TGTGCCAGCAGTTACTTGGGTAGCGGGAAGGATAAGCAGTTCTTC. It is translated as CASSYLGSGKDKQFF.

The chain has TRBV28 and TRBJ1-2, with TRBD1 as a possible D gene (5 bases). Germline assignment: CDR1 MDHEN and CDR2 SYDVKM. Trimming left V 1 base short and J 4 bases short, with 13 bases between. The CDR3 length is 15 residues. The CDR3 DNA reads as TGTGCCAGCAGTTTATACCAGGAGGGGTGCTATGGCTACACCTTC. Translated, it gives CASSLYQEGCYGYTF.

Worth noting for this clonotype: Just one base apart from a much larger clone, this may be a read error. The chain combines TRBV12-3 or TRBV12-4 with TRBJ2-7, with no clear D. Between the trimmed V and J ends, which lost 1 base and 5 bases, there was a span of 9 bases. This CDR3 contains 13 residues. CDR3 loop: CASSLEETHEQYF. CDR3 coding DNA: TGTGCCAGCAGTTTAGAGGAAACCCACGAGCAGTACTTC.

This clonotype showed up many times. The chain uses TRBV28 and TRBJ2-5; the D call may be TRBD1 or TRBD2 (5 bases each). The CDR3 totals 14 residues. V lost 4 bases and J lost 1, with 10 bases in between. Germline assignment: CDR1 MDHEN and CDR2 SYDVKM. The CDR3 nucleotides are TGTGCCAGCAGTTCCTGGGACGTCCAAGAGACCCAGTACTTC. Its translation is CASSSWDVQETQYF.

This CDR3 reads CASSLGPGQVTYEQYF. The CDR3 DNA reads as TGCGCCAGCAGCTTGGGCCCGGGACAGGTGACCTACGAGCAGTACTTC. The gene calls are TRBV5-1 and TRBJ2-7, with 8 bases fitting TRBD1. Germline CDR1 and CDR2: SGHRS and YFSETQ. Trimming removed 0 bases from V and 2 bases from J; junction bases left unmatched: 7. The CDR3 length is 16 residues.

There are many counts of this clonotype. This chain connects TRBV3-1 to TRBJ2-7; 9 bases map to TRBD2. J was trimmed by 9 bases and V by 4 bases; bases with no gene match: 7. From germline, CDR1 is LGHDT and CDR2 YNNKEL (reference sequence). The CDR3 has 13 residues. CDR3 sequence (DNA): TGTGCCAGCAGCCTTAGGACTAGCGTCTGGCAGTACTTC. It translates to CASSLRTSVWQYF.

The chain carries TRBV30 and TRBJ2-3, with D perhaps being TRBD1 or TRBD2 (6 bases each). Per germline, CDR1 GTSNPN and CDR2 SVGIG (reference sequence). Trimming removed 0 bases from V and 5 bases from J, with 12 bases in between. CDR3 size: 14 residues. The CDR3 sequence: CAWSVGGQLDTQYF. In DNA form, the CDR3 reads TGTGCCTGGAGTGTGGGGGGACAACTAGATACGCAGTATTTT.

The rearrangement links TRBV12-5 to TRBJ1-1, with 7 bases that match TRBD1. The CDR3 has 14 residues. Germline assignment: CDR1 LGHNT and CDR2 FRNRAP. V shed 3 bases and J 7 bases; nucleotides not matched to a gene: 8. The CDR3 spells CASGFNRTGHEAFF. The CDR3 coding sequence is TGTGCTAGTGGTTTTAATCGGACAGGACATGAAGCTTTCTTT. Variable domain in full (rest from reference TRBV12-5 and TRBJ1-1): DARVTQTPRHKVTEMGQEVTMRCQPILGHNTVFWYRQTMMQGLELLAYFRNRAPLDDSGMPKDRFSAEMPDATLATLKIQPSEPRDSAVYFCASGFNRTGHEAFFGQGTRLTVV.

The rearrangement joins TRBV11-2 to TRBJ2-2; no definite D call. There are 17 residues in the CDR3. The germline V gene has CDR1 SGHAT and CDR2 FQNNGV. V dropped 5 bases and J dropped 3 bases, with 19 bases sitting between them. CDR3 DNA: TGTGCCAGCAGCCCGCCCGAAACGGAAGCTCACACCGGGGAGCTGTTTTTT. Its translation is CASSPPETEAHTGELFF. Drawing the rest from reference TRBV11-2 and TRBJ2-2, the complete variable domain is EAGVAQSPRYKIIEKRQSVAFWCNPISGHATLYWYQQILGQGPKLLIQFQNNGVVDDSQLPKDRFSAERLKGVDSTLKIQPAKLEDSAVYLCASSPPETEAHTGELFFGEGSRLTVL.

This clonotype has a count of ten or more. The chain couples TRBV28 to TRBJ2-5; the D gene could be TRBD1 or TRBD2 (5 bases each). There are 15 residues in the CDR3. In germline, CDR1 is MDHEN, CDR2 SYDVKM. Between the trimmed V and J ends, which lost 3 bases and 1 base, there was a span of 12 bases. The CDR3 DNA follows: TGTGCCAGCAGTTTTCGAGGGGCCGGCCAAGAGACCCAGTACTTC. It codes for CASSFRGAGQETQYF.

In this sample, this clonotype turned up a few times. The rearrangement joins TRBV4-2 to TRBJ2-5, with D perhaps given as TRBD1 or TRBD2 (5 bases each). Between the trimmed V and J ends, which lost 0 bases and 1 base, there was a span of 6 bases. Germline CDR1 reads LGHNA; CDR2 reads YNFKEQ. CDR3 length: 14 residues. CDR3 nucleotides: TGTGCCAGCAGCCAAGAGGGGACCCAAGAGACCCAGTACTTC. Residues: CASSQEGTQETQYF.

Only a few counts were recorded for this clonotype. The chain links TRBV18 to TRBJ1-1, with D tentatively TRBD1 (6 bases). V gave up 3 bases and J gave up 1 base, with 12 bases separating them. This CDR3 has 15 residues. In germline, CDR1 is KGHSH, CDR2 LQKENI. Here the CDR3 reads CASSPTGAENTEAFF. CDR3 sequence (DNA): TGTGCCAGCTCACCGACGGGGGCAGAGAACACTGAAGCTTTCTTT. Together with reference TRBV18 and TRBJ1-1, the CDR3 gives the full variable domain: NAGVMQNPRHLVRRRGQEARLRCSPMKGHSHVYWYRQLPEEGLKFMVYLQKENIIDESGMPKERFSAEFPKEGPSILRIQQVVRGDSAAYFCASSPTGAENTEAFFGQGTRLTVV.

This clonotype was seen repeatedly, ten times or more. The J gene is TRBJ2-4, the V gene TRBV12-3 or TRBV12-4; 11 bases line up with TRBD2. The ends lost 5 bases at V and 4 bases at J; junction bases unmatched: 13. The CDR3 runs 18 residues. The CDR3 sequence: CASSKGTLVAGGKNIQYF. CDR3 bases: TGTGCCAGCAGTAAAGGGACCCTTGTAGCGGGAGGGAAAAACATTCAGTACTTC.

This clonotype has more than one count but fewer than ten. The CDR3 nucleotides read TGTGCCAGCAGTTGGGCGGGTGGCACAGATACGCAGTATTTT. The encoded protein is CASSWAGGTDTQYF. The V gene is TRBV9, the J gene TRBJ2-3; tentatively, D is TRBD2 (5 bases). The CDR3 extends over 14 amino acids. The V end lost 5 bases, the J end lost 1 base, and 11 bases lay between the germline ends. CDR1 and CDR2 from the germline V gene are SGDLS and YYNGEE.

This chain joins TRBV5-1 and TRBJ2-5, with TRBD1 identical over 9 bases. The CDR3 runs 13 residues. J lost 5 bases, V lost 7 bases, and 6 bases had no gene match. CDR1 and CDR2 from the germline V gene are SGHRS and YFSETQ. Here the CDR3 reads CASGPTGGETQYF. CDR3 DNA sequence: TGCGCCAGCGGCCCGACAGGGGGGGAGACCCAGTACTTC.

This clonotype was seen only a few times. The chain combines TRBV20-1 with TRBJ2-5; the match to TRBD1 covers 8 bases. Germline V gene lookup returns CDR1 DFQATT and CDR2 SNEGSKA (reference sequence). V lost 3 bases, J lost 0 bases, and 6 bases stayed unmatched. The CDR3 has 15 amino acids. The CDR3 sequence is CSARTGDMYQETQYF. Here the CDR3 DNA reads TGCAGTGCTAGGACAGGGGATATGTACCAAGAGACCCAGTACTTC.